This entry is about one TCR beta chain. This clonotype turned up a few times. No antigen is known for it. No clone much larger than this one lies a single base away; base qualities are absent. For CDR1 and CDR2, the germline V gene (reference sequence) lists GTSNPN and SVGIG. From the cysteine through the phenylalanine, the CDR3 covers 21 amino acids. Only the CDR3 DNA stays, 63 bases, in frame from base 1. Relative to germline, V is 5 bases shorter and J is 2 bases shorter, with 34 bases between their ends. The instrument was an Illumina MiSeq. The authors' pipeline ran thus. Repertoire diversity was measured with the Shannon-Wiener index computed in VDJtools. TCRbeta clonotypes with a clonotype frequency of at least 3 were defined as expanded. TCRdb cleaned the public reads at Q25 with fastp, built clones with MiXCR and kept in-frame beta chains. Every entry covers one CDR3 protein and lists the most common genes and DNA from its rows. TCRdb assigned the V and J calls; the authors' analysis was not used. The sample includes several hundred distinct CDR3 sequences, with 11% to 15% observed a single time. Around 10% of the sample goes to the ten largest clones.

These data belong to a study of precursors of human CD4 cytotoxic T cells (dated by TCRdb to the late 2010s). Some background on the complete study: In total, approximately 13 donors contributed CD4+ memory subsets to the bulk TCR-seq analysis. TCR-seq analysis of roughly 15 donors yielded TCRalpha and TCRbeta chain sequences (table S7).

To test whether a precursor-effector relationship exists among CD4 cytotoxic T cells, bulk UMI-based TCR sequencing was run on four sorted CD4+ memory subsets: TCM, TEM, IL-7Rhigh TEMRA, and IL-7R- TEMRA. Cells were obtained from peripheral blood mononuclear cells isolated from human blood. What the research found in general, with its limitations: The authors noted that a human observational design cannot definitively establish the direction of differentiation between precursor and effector cells. Some bulk TCR-seq comparisons included only about 95% of the 14 donors, suggesting not every subset was available for every donor. Compared with the TCM and TEM subsets, the IL-7Rhigh and IL-7R- TEMRA subsets had more restricted TCR repertoires, marked by lower diversity and more expanded clonotypes. A larger fraction of IL-7Rhigh TEMRA clonotypes than of TEM or TCM clonotypes was made up of expanded effector clonotypes.

Sequencing was carried out using memory CD4+ T cells from blood (PBMCs). The rearrangement combines TRBV30 with TRBJ2-1; the D element might be TRBD1 or TRBD2, as each aligns at 5 bases. The sequence was collected from a human donor in good health. The CDR3 region reads CAWYKGTAGSRFRNAYNEQFF. The DNA is as follows: TGTGCCTGGTATAAGGGGACGGCGGGCTCCCGATTTAGGAATGCCTACAATGAGCAGTTCTTC.